This TCR beta chain is drawn from a study of blood T cell repertoires in COVID-19. Across the study: PBMCs, B-cell-depleted T cells, or T cells were the source of the cDNA or gDNA that made up the material.

This clone appeared once. Germline loops: CDR1 LNHDA, CDR2 SQIVND (reference sequence). The CDR3 is 12 residues long. Trimming removed 6 bases at V and 1 base at J, with 6 bases between. TCRdb keeps only in-frame clones here, not all; method: immunoSEQ multiplex PCR. This table holds about 150,000 clones, about 83% found once. The sample comprised peripheral blood. V usage is TRBV19 and J usage is TRBJ1-2, with a tentative D call TRBD1 (5 bases). The sequence was obtained from a woman older than 75 with COVID-19, enrolled during active disease. The CDR3, as DNA: TGTGCCAGTAGCAGGGTTAACTATGGCTACACCTTC. Residues: CASSRVNYGYTF.